This T cell receptor (beta chain) emerged from a study of blood T cell repertoires in COVID-19. At the level of the study: The origin of the acute and convalescent COVID-19 samples was the United States, Italy and Spain. PBMCs, B-cell-depleted T cells, or T cells provided the cDNA or gDNA that made up the material.

As processed by the authors: For nucleated cells, counts were estimated from reference gene primer amplification. Profiled with immunoSEQ multiplex PCR; TCRdb holds only in-frame clones, not every one. Clone size and V and J calls were adopted from that table, with D and trimming inferred from the DNA. The sample records about 160,000 clones, roughly 85% being singletons. Germline V gene sequence: CDR1 DFQATT, CDR2 SNEGSKA (reference sequence). V lost 3 bases and J lost 4; bases outside the gene matches: 5. The CDR3 has 13 residues. The TCR was taken from a human donor with acute or convalescent COVID-19. The donor label of this sample is uncertain. Specimen: peripheral blood. The chain joins TRBV20-1 to TRBJ1-1; 7 positions match TRBD1. CDR3 in DNA: TGCAGTGCTAGTACAAACAGGGGCACTGAAGCTTTCTTT. It codes for CSASTNRGTEAFF.